This T cell receptor beta chain is from a study of shared clonotypes between healthy human individuals. Assay used: immunoSEQ multiplex PCR; TCRdb lists only in-frame clones, some missing. The sample consists of about 1 million clones, around 76% of them appearing once. Trimming took off 4 bases at V and 2 bases at J, with 14 bases between the two ends. This CDR3 comprises 15 residues. CDR1 and CDR2 (germline): SGHDT, YYEEEE. Sequenced: memory CD4+ T cells sorted from blood. The subset: CD45RA-negative fraction. The J gene is TRBJ2-3, the V gene TRBV5-6; TRBD2 is a possible D gene (5 bases). The TCR comes from a man aged 18-30 years in good health. The CDR3 DNA follows: TGTGCCAGCAGCCCCCCAGGAGGTCCCACAGATACGCAGTATTTT. Its protein is CASSPPGGPTDTQYF.